This passage covers 15 T cell receptor beta chains from one sample sequenced in a study of tumor and adjacent non-tumor tissue in lung cancer. The template was RNA from unsorted bulk tissue. A modified ARM-PCR protocol with three rounds of nested PCR amplified TCRbeta. MiXCR, applied by TCRdb to the multiplex PCR reads, yields one record per CDR3 protein. The sample shows about 93,000 distinct CDR3 sequences, less than 80% of them seen only once. Sequencing input: lung tumor tissue. These receptors all come from a man aged 60 to 75 with non-small cell lung cancer.

This clonotype showed up just a few times. Just one base apart from a much larger clone, this may be a read error. The V call is TRBV6-5, the J call TRBJ1-1, with TRBD1 matching 8 bases. The CDR3 contains 15 residues. Germline CDR1 MNHEY, CDR2 SVGAGI. V shed 6 bases, J shed 4 bases, and the junction held 10 bases outside the gene matches. Here the CDR3 reads CASSDDRGRGTEAFF. Here the CDR3 DNA reads TGTGCCAGCAGCGACGACAGGGGTAGGGGCACTGAAGCTTTCTTT.

A word on this clonotype: A much larger clone lies a single base off, so this may be a read error. V usage is TRBV5-1 and J usage is TRBJ1-1; 11 positions match TRBD1. CDR1 is SGHRS, CDR2 YFSETQ, per germline. This CDR3 spans 15 amino acids. V lost 8 bases, J lost 7 bases, and 13 bases stayed unmatched. CDR3 sequence reads: CASRTGGADPDEAFF. DNA for the CDR3: TGCGCCAGTAGGACAGGGGGCGCGGATCCTGATGAAGCTTTCTTT.

V usage is TRBV7-3 and J usage is TRBJ2-1; 7 bases align to TRBD1. The CDR3 length is 15 residues. V was clipped by 4 bases and J by 0 bases; unmatched bases: 3. The germline V gene has CDR1 SGHTA and CDR2 FQGTGA. The CDR3 coding sequence is TGTGCCAGCAGCTCCCGGGACAGCTCCTACAATGAGCAGTTCTTC. This encodes CASSSRDSSYNEQFF. Combining the CDR3 with reference TRBV7-3 and TRBJ2-1 gives the whole variable domain GAGVSQTPSNKVTEKGKYVELRCDPISGHTALYWYRQSLGQGPEFLIYFQGTGAADDSGLPNDRFFAVRPEGSVSTLKIQRTERGDSAVYLCASSSRDSSYNEQFFGPGTRLTVL.

In regard to this clonotype: This may arise from a read error, as a much more abundant clone is one base away. The rearrangement links TRBV12-3 or TRBV12-4 to TRBJ2-1; 11 bases agree with TRBD2. The CDR3 is made up of 16 amino acids. CDR3: CASSSSGRFSYIEQFF. As DNA, the CDR3 is TGTGCCAGCAGTTCTAGCGGGAGGTTCTCCTACATTGAGCAGTTCTTC.

On this clonotype: A much larger clonotype is one base distant, so this may be a read error. The chain links TRBV5-1 to TRBJ1-6, with 9 bases matching TRBD1. This CDR3 region has 16 residues. Germline V gene sequence: CDR1 SGHRS, CDR2 YFSETQ. The CDR3 here is CTSSSGTGRGSSPLHF. The CDR3 region has the DNA TGCACCAGCAGCTCTGGGACAGGGCGTGGGAGTTCACCCCTCCACTTT.

The chain couples TRBV12-3 or TRBV12-4 to TRBJ1-2; the match to TRBD1 covers 8 bases. The J segment lost 4 bases and the V segment lost 6 bases, leaving 7 bases of the junction unmatched. This CDR3 region has 14 residues. The CDR3 is CASSGQGWIYGYTF. CDR3 bases: TGTGCCAGCAGCGGACAGGGTTGGATCTATGGCTACACCTTC.

Notes on this clonotype: A much larger clone lies a single base off, so this may be a read error. The chain uses TRBV29-1 and TRBJ2-1, with no clear D. V dropped 4 bases and J dropped 5 bases, with 21 bases sitting between them. CDR1 and CDR2 from the germline V gene are SQVTM and ANQGSEA. The CDR3 is made up of 16 amino acids. CDR3 sequence reads: CSVVTPVGSPNNEQFF. CDR3 bases: TGCAGCGTTGTAACCCCCGTGGGCTCCCCTAACAATGAGCAGTTCTTC.

This clonotype was seen many times. This chain uses TRBV10-3 with TRBJ2-7; D is unresolved. The V gene lost 4 bases and the J gene lost 6 bases, with 16 bases spanning the gap. Germline values: CDR1 ENHRY, CDR2 SYGVKD. This CDR3 is built from 14 residues. The CDR3 bases are TGTGCCATCAGTGGCCAGAAAGGGTTGGTCGAGCAGTACTTC. This translates into CAISGQKGLVEQYF.

The chain has TRBV28 and TRBJ1-5; 7 bases are a match to TRBD1. The V gene's germline CDR1 is MDHEN and CDR2 SYDVKM. CDR3 size: 17 residues. The J segment lost 2 bases and the V segment lost 6 bases, leaving 13 bases of the junction unmatched. Here the CDR3 reads CASREGANIRGNQPQHF. For the CDR3, the DNA is TGTGCCAGCAGAGAGGGGGCTAACATTCGTGGCAATCAGCCCCAGCATTTT.

The chain is built from TRBV12-3 or TRBV12-4 and TRBJ2-2; D is unclear. The CDR3 is 13 residues long. The chain's CDR3 is CVSNPRGTGELFF. CDR3 nucleotide sequence: TGTGTTAGCAACCCCCGAGGCACCGGGGAGCTGTTTTTT.

Remarks on this clonotype: The junction and the germline gene differ at one end; a read error may be behind it. The chain joins TRBV28 to TRBJ2-2, with D possibly matching TRBD2 (5 bases). Germline V CDR1 and CDR2: MDHEN, SYDVKM. CDR3 length equals 15 residues. The CDR3 DNA is TGTGCCAGCAGTTCTCTAGAGGAGAAGACCGGGGAGCTGTCTTTT. It encodes CASSSLEEKTGELSF.

This clonotype showed up many times. The chain employs TRBV20-1 and TRBJ2-6; the D gene is possibly TRBD2 (5 bases). The CDR3 is 15 residues long. Trimming took off 4 bases at V and 1 base at J, with 11 bases between the two ends. Germline V gene data show CDR1 as DFQATT and CDR2 as SNEGSKA (reference sequence). The DNA for the CDR3 is TGCAGTGCTATCGGGGTTGCATCTGGGGCCAACGTCCTGACTTTC. Translation gives CSAIGVASGANVLTF.

To note about this clonotype: At one end the junction does not follow the germline gene, possibly because of a read error. The chain joins TRBV4-1 to TRBJ1-5, with D hard to call. The CDR3 length is 16 residues. Germline assignment: CDR1 MGHRA and CDR2 YSYEKL. The CDR3 DNA sequence: TGCGCCAGCAACCAAGCCCCAGAAGGGAGCAATCAGCCCCACCATTTT. Its protein is CASNQAPEGSNQPHHF.

This clonotype has a count of ten or more. CDR3 sequence reads: CSAQPGTRAGELFF. Here the CDR3 DNA reads TGCAGCGCCCAGCCCGGGACTAGAGCCGGGGAGCTGTTTTTT. This chain joins TRBV29-1 and TRBJ2-2, with 8 bases lining up with TRBD2. CDR1 is SQVTM and CDR2 is ANQGSEA in the germline V gene. V shed 7 bases, J shed 6 bases, and the junction held 10 bases outside the gene matches. The CDR3 is made up of 14 amino acids.

This clonotype has only a few counts. V usage is TRBV11-1 and J usage is TRBJ2-2; D is ambiguous. Trimming took 7 bases from V and 4 from J, leaving 10 bases between them. Germline CDR1 SGHAT, CDR2 FQDESV (reference sequence). The CDR3 is made up of 13 amino acids. CDR3 amino acids: CASKGTTTGELFF. DNA of the CDR3: TGTGCCAGCAAGGGCACAACCACCGGGGAGCTGTTTTTT.